The source of this T cell receptor (beta chain) is a study of identical twins. In germline, CDR1 is SGHAT, CDR2 FQDESV (reference sequence). CDR3 length equals 18 residues. V shed 5 bases and J 2 bases; nucleotides not matched to a gene: 11. A note on this clonotype: The antigen is not known.

Each CDR3 protein is one row after TCRdb ran MiXCR on the 5' RACE reads. In the table there are 500,000 or so distinct CDR3 sequences, more than 13% of which are singletons. Overall study findings and caveats: An excess of low generation probability was shown by twin-shared out-of-frame alpha sequences. In cord blood, abundant beta clonotypes had fewer insertions; memory showed no trend. Out-of-frame beta chain sequences displayed weaker excess sharing between twins.

Every donor was a healthy Caucasian. These data also featured in a second study, about yellow fever vaccine responses in identical twins.

The source of this sequence is a young woman in good health. This chain links TRBV11-1 with TRBJ2-5, with 13 bases that match TRBD2. Specimen: CD4+ T cells sorted from blood. CDR3 DNA sequence: TGTGCCAGCAGCGGAGAGACTAGCGGGAGGCCTATACAAGAGACCCAGTACTTC. Translating it yields CASSGETSGRPIQETQYF.